This TCR beta chain derives from a study of blood T cell repertoires in COVID-19. Germline-derived CDR1 and CDR2 are LNHNV and YYDKDF (reference sequence). The CDR3 length is 15 residues. Trimming removed 3 bases from V and 7 bases from J, with 15 bases in between. Clones were sequenced by immunoSEQ multiplex PCR, and TCRdb holds only the in-frame ones, with some missing. The data hold approximately 140,000 clones, with 80% to 85% observed a single time. This chain uses TRBV15 with TRBJ2-2; possibly TRBD2 for D (5 bases). The sample comprised peripheral blood. The TCR was taken from a man aged 60 to 69 with acute or convalescent COVID-19. The CDR3 protein is CATSSSPERVGELFF. DNA for the CDR3: TGTGCCACCAGCAGCTCCCCTGAGAGGGTCGGGGAGCTGTTTTTT.